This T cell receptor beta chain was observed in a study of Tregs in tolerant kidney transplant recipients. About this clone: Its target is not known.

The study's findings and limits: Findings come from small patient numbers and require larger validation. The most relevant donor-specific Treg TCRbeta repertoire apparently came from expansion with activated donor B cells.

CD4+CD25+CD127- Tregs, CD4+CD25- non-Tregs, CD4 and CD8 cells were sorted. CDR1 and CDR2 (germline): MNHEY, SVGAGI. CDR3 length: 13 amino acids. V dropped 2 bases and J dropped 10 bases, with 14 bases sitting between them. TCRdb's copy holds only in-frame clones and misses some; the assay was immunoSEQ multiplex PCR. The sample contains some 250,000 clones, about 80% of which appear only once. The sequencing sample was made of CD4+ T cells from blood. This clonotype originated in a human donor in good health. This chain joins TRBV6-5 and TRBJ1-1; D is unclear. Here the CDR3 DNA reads TGTGCCAGCAGTTACGAAGCGGGTTGGAGAGCTTTCTTT. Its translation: CASSYEAGWRAFF.